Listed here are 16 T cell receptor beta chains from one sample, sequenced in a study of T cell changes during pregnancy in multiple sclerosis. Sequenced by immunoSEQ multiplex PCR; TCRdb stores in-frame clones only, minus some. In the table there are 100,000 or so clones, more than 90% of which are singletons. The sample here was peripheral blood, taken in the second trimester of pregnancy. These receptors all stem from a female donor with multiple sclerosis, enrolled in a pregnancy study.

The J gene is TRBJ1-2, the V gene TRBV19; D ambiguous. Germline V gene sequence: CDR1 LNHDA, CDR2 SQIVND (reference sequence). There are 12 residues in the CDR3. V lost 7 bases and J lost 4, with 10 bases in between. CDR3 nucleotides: TGTGCCAGTAACGACTTCATCTATGGCTACACCTTC. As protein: CASNDFIYGYTF. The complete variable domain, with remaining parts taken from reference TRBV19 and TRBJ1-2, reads DGGITQSPKYLFRKEGQNVTLSCEQNLNHDAMYWYRQDPGQGLRLIYYSQIVNDFQKGDIAEGYSVSREKKESFPLTVTSAQKNPTAFYLCASNDFIYGYTFGSGTRLTVV.

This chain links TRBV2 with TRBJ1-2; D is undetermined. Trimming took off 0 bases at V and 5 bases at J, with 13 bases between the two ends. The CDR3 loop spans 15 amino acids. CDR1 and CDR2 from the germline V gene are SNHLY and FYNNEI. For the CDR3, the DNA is TGTGCCAGCAGTGAAGCAGAGAACTTCCCGTATGGCTACACCTTC. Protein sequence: CASSEAENFPYGYTF.

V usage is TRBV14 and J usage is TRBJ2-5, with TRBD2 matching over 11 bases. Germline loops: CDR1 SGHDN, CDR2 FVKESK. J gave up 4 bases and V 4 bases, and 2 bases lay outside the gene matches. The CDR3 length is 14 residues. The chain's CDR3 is CASSRGLAGETQYF. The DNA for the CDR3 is TGTGCCAGCAGCCGCGGACTAGCGGGAGAGACCCAGTACTTC.

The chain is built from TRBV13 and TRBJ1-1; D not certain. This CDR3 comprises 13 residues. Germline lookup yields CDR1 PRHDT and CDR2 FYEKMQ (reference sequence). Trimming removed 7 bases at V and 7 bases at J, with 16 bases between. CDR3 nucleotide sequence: TGTGCCAGCAAAGTTAAAGCGTACGTTGAAGCTTTCTTT. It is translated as CASKVKAYVEAFF.

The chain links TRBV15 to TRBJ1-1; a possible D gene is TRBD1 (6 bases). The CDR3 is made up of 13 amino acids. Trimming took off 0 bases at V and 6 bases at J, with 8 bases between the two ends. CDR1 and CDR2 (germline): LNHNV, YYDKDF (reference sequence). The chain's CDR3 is CATSRDRGSEAFF. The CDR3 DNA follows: TGTGCCACCAGCAGAGATAGGGGGTCTGAAGCTTTCTTT.

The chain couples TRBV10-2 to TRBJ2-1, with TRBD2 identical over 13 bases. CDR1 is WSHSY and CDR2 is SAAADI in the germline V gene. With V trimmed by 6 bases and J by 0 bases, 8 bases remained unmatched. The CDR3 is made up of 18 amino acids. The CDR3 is CASRLGLAGPSSYNEQFF. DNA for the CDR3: TGCGCCAGCAGGCTGGGACTAGCGGGACCGAGCTCCTACAATGAGCAGTTCTTC.

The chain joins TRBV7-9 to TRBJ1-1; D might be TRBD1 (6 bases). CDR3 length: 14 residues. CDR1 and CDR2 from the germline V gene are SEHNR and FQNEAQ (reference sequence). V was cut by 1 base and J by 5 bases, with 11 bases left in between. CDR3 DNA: TGTGCCAGCAGCTTAGAGACCGGGACAACTGAAGCTTTCTTT. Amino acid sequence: CASSLETGTTEAFF.

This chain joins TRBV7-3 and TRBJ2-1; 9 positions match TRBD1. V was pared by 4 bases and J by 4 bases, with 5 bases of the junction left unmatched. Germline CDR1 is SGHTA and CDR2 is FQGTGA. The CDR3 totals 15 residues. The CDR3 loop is CASSSDRGSYNEQFF. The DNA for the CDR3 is TGTGCCAGCAGCTCGGACAGGGGTTCGTACAATGAGCAGTTCTTC.

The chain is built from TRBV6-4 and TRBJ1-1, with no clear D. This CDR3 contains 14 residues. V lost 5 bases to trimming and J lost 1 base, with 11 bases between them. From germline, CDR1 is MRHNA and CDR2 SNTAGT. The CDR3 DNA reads TGTGCCAGCAGTAAGGAGTCGGGGAACACTGAAGCTTTCTTT. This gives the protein CASSKESGNTEAFF.

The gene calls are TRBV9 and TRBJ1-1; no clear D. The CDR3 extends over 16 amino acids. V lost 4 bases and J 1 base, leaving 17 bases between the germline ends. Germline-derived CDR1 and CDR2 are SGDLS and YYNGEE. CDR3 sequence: CASSPLEPLRNTEAFF. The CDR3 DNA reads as TGTGCCAGCAGCCCGCTGGAGCCCCTAAGGAACACTGAAGCTTTCTTT.

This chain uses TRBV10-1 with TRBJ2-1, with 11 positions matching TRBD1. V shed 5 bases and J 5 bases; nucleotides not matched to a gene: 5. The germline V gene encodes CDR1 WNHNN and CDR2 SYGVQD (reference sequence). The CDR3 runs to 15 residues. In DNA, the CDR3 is TGCGCCAGCAGTCCCGGGACAGGGGGTAACAATGAGCAGTTCTTC. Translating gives CASSPGTGGNNEQFF.

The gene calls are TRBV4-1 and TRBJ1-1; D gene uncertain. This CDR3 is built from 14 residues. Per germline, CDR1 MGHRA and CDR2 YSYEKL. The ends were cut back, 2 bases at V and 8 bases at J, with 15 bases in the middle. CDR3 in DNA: TGCGCCAGCAGCCAACACCTTACGGGAGGCGAAGCTTTCTTT. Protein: CASSQHLTGGEAFF.

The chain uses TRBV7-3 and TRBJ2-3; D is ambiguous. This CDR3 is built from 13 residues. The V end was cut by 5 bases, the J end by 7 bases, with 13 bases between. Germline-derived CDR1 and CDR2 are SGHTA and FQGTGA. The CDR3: CASSPEPPHTQYF. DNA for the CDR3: TGTGCCAGCAGCCCCGAGCCACCTCATACGCAGTATTTT.

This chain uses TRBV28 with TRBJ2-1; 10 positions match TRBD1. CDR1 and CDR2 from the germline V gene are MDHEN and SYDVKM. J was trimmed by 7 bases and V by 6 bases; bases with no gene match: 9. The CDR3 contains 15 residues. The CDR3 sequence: CASRSGDRGRNEQFF. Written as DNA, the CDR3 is TGTGCCAGCAGGTCGGGTGACAGGGGGCGGAATGAGCAGTTCTTC.

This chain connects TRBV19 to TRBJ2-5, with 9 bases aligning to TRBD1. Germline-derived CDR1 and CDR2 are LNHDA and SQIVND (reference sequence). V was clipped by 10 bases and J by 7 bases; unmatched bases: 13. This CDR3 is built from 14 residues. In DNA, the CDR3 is TGTGCCACAGCACAACAGGGGGCGCAGGGGACCCAGTACTTC. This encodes CATAQQGAQGTQYF.

The CDR3: CASALSRLAAGTQYF. The CDR3 nucleotides read TGTGCCAGCGCCCTCTCTAGACTAGCGGCGGGTACGCAGTATTTT. The chain uses TRBV14 and TRBJ2-3; 9 nucleotides agree with TRBD2. Trimming removed 8 bases from V and 8 bases from J; junction bases left unmatched: 14. This CDR3 contains 15 residues. Germline assignment: CDR1 SGHDN and CDR2 FVKESK.